The 25 T cell receptor beta chains below all came from one sample that was sequenced in a study of beta chain features in type 1 diabetes listed by TCRdb under 2018. What the research found in general, with its limitations: In all four CD4+ subsets, TCRB CDR3 length was moderately but significantly shorter in type 1 diabetes patients.

Library preparation used the immunoSEQ multiplex PCR assay. The entire isolated RNA was reverse transcribed using the High Capacity cDNA Reverse Transcription Kit, and thus expressed TCRB transcripts were sequenced. TCRdb provides this immuneACCESS table in a form limited to in-frame rearrangements. Some clones are lacking; in checked studies, under half of them reflect an unresolved V gene, and why the rest are absent is not known. Within this sample are about 300,000 clones, with approximately 12% of them counted one time only. Of the sample, 0.015% is held by the ten largest clones. These receptors lack a known antigen. The sequenced sample was naive CD4+ T cells from blood. The cell subset or site label on this specimen signifies: true naive CD4+ T cells. These TCRs come from a woman aged 18-29 years with type 1 diabetes.

The J gene is TRBJ2-1, the V gene TRBV6-6, with a possible D match to TRBD2 (6 bases). Trimming stripped 6 bases from V and 2 bases from J, with 14 bases between. CDR3 size: 15 residues. Germline CDR1 MNHNY, CDR2 SVGAGI (reference sequence). The CDR3 region has the DNA TGTGCCAGCAGGGGCGAACGGGAGACCTACAATGAGCAGTTCTTC. Residues: CASRGERETYNEQFF.

This clone turned up a few times. The J gene is TRBJ2-7, the V gene TRBV18; TRBD1 is a possible D gene (5 bases). The length of the CDR3 is 14 residues. Deletions cut 2 bases from V and 6 bases from J, with 14 bases between. Germline loops: CDR1 KGHSH, CDR2 LQKENI. The CDR3 DNA is TGTGCCAGCTCACCATTAGAGTGGGGCGTCGAGCAGTACGTC. Amino acid sequence: CASSPLEWGVEQYV.

V and J are TRBV7-2 and TRBJ2-2; 12 bases are shared with TRBD2. Germline lookup yields CDR1 SGHTA and CDR2 FQGNSA. The CDR3 is 18 amino acids. V shed 1 base and J 1 base; nucleotides not matched to a gene: 4. In nucleotides, the CDR3 is TGTGCCAGCAGCTTAGAACCTAGCGGGAGGGTGAACACCGGGGAGCTGTTTTTT. Translation gives CASSLEPSGRVNTGELFF.

This clone occurred a few times. The chain links TRBV5-4 to TRBJ2-5; tentatively, D is TRBD1 (6 bases). The CDR3 runs 15 residues. Germline V CDR1 and CDR2: SGHNT, YYREEE (reference sequence). Deletions cut 4 bases from V and 7 bases from J, with 20 bases between. The CDR3 bases are TGTGCCAGCAGCCCGGGCTGGGGGCCCGAGGGGACCCAGTACTTC. It specifies CASSPGWGPEGTQYF.

A few counts support this clone. This chain links TRBV28 with TRBJ2-1, with 10 bases matching TRBD1. Germline V gene data show CDR1 as MDHEN and CDR2 as SYDVKM. This CDR3 contains 15 residues. V shed 7 bases and J 3 bases; nucleotides not matched to a gene: 6. As DNA, the CDR3 is TGTGCCAGCACCAGGACAGGGGGATACTACAATGAGCAGTTCTTC. It yields the protein CASTRTGGYYNEQFF.

This clone was detected a few times. The chain employs TRBV6-4 and TRBJ2-7; 7 bases fit TRBD1. CDR1 is MRHNA and CDR2 is SNTAGT in the germline V gene. V shed 4 bases, J shed 3 bases, and the junction held 9 bases outside the gene matches. This CDR3 has 15 residues. The CDR3 spells CASSVRGLLGYEQYV. The CDR3 DNA reads TGTGCCAGCAGTGTCAGGGGGTTGTTGGGCTACGAGCAGTACGTC.

This chain uses TRBV27 with TRBJ1-2; no clear D gene. The CDR3 contains 14 residues. With 4 bases removed from V and 2 bases from J, the gap between germline ends came to 11 bases. CDR1 and CDR2 from the germline V gene are MNHEY and SMNVEV (reference sequence). This CDR3 reads CASSSLLTNYGYTF. CDR3 nucleotides: TGTGCCAGCAGTTCCCTTCTCACAAACTATGGCTACACCTTC.

This clone was counted only a few times. The chain has TRBV28 and TRBJ2-7; D may be TRBD2 (5 bases). Germline-derived CDR1 and CDR2 are MDHEN and SYDVKM. The CDR3 consists of 16 residues. Trimming pared 2 bases from V and 2 bases from J, leaving 16 bases between. The DNA for the CDR3 is TGTGCCAGCAGTTTAGGCGACTATCAGCCGCCCTACGAGCAGTACTTC. It translates to CASSLGDYQPPYEQYF.

In this sample, this clone turned up a few times. The rearrangement uses TRBV25-1 and TRBJ2-5; TRBD1 is a possible D gene (7 bases). Germline V lookup: CDR1 MGHDK, CDR2 SYGVNS. Trimming cost V 4 bases and J 5 bases, with 17 bases left between them. The CDR3 is 15 residues long. This CDR3 reads CASSASGRGVETQYF. The CDR3 DNA is TGTGCCAGCAGTGCCTCGGGCAGGGGGGTGGAGACCCAGTACTTC.

This clone has just a few counts. The chain employs TRBV30 and TRBJ2-2; the D gene is possibly TRBD2 (8 bases). The germline gives CDR1 GTSNPN, CDR2 SVGIG (reference sequence). The CDR3 sequence is 16 residues long. Trimming took off 4 bases at V and 0 bases at J, with 15 bases between the two ends. The CDR3: CAWKGAGGSNTGELFF. CDR3 nucleotides: TGTGCCTGGAAGGGGGCGGGAGGTTCGAACACCGGGGAGCTGTTTTTT.

The sample holds a few counts of this clone. This chain connects TRBV5-1 to TRBJ1-2; TRBD1 agrees at 7 bases. CDR1 and CDR2 (germline): SGHRS, YFSETQ. Losses at the gene ends were 0 bases for V and 4 bases for J; bases not matched to a gene: 9. This CDR3 comprises 16 residues. CDR3 coding DNA: TGCGCCAGCAGCTTGGGACAGGGTGCCCTCAGCTATGGCTACACCTTC. The encoded protein is CASSLGQGALSYGYTF.

The V gene is TRBV18, the J gene TRBJ2-7; tentatively, D is TRBD2 (6 bases). Germline V gene lookup returns CDR1 KGHSH and CDR2 LQKENI. Trimming cost V 1 base and J 5 bases, with 12 bases left between them. The CDR3 is 14 amino acids. The CDR3 sequence is CASSPRVEGDEQYF. The CDR3 DNA follows: TGTGCCAGCTCACCACGAGTGGAGGGAGACGAGCAGTACTTC. The variable domain in full, completed from reference TRBV18 and TRBJ2-7, reads NAGVMQNPRHLVRRRGQEARLRCSPMKGHSHVYWYRQLPEEGLKFMVYLQKENIIDESGMPKERFSAEFPKEGPSILRIQQVVRGDSAAYFCASSPRVEGDEQYFGPGTRLTVT.

This clone has a handful of counts. V is TRBV29-1 and J is TRBJ1-2; D might be TRBD1 (6 bases). The CDR3 is 10 amino acids. The V end lost 7 bases, the J end lost 13 bases, and 16 bases lay between the germline ends. The germline CDR1 and CDR2 sequences are SQVTM and ANQGSEA. Here the CDR3 DNA reads TGCAGCGCCGAACAGGGCCGGAGCACCTTC. It encodes CSAEQGRSTF. The variable domain in full, completed from reference TRBV29-1 and TRBJ1-2, reads SAVISQKPSRDICQRGTSLTIQCQVDSQVTMMFWYRQQPGQSLTLIATANQGSEATYESGFVIDKFPISRPNLTFSTLTVSNMSPEDSSIYLCSAEQGRSTFGSGTRLTVV.

The rearrangement uses TRBV27 and TRBJ2-2; TRBD2 is a possible D gene (6 bases). Deletions cut 8 bases from V and 3 bases from J, with 13 bases between. The CDR3 runs to 14 residues. Germline CDR1 is MNHEY and CDR2 is SMNVEV (reference sequence). The chain's CDR3 is CASAREYDTGELFF. In DNA form, the CDR3 reads TGTGCCAGCGCACGGGAGTATGACACCGGGGAGCTGTTTTTT.

The V call is TRBV9, the J call TRBJ2-2; D possibly corresponds to TRBD2 (5 bases). This CDR3 spans 16 amino acids. CDR1 is SGDLS, CDR2 YYNGEE, per germline. V dropped 0 bases and J dropped 3 bases, with 12 bases sitting between them. The CDR3 DNA sequence: TGTGCCAGCAGCGTAGTTTCTAGCCGTGACACCGGGGAGCTGTTTTTT. Translating it yields CASSVVSSRDTGELFF.

The chain recombines TRBV19 with TRBJ2-7, with D perhaps TRBD1 (6 bases). Germline V gives CDR1 LNHDA, CDR2 SQIVND (reference sequence). This CDR3 is 13 amino acids long. V gave up 3 bases and J gave up 4 bases, with 10 bases separating them. As DNA, the CDR3 is TGTGCCAGTAGTATGAAACAGGGTTACGAGCAGTACGTC. It specifies CASSMKQGYEQYV.

This clone came up a few times. The rearrangement links TRBV28 to TRBJ2-7; TRBD2 matches at 16 bases. The CDR3 extends over 16 amino acids. Looked up from germline, CDR1 is MDHEN and CDR2 is SYDVKM. Trimming at V came to 10 bases and at J to 6 bases, leaving 12 bases not matched to a gene. The CDR3 protein is CAIGTSGRAWPLEQYF. CDR3 in DNA: TGTGCCATCGGGACTAGCGGGAGGGCATGGCCCCTCGAGCAGTACTTC. Drawing the rest from reference TRBV28 and TRBJ2-7, the complete variable domain is DVKVTQSSRYLVKRTGEKVFLECVQDMDHENMFWYRQDPGLGLRLIYFSYDVKMKEKGDIPEGYSVSREKKERFSLILESASTNQTSMYLCAIGTSGRAWPLEQYFGPGTRLTVT.

In this sample, this clone turned up many times. This sample also contains other DNA sequences that code for the same CDR3. The J gene is TRBJ1-1, the V gene TRBV29-1, with D perhaps matching TRBD1 (5 bases). V shed 1 base and J shed 0 bases, with 6 bases lying between them. Germline V gene data show CDR1 as SQVTM and CDR2 as ANQGSEA. CDR3 length equals 13 residues. The CDR3 coding sequence is TGCAGCGTTGAAGGACAGCTGAACACTGAAGCTTTCTTT. Translated: CSVEGQLNTEAFF.

The chain recombines TRBV20-1 with TRBJ2-1, with D unresolved. V shed 3 bases and J shed 10 bases, with 7 bases lying between them. Germline CDR1 DFQATT, CDR2 SNEGSKA (reference sequence). The CDR3 contains 10 residues. CDR3 loop: CSASLREQFF. For the CDR3, the DNA is TGCAGTGCTAGCTTGCGGGAGCAGTTCTTC.

The CDR3 region is CASSLVGLAETSYNEQFF. CDR3 coding DNA: TGTGCCAGCAGCTTAGTGGGACTAGCGGAGACCTCCTACAATGAGCAGTTCTTC. The chain uses TRBV11-2 and TRBJ2-1; TRBD2 matches 11 bases. Germline V gene data show CDR1 as SGHAT and CDR2 as FQNNGV. Trimming cost V 1 base and J 0 bases; bases outside gene matches: 5. The CDR3 loop spans 18 amino acids. The complete variable domain, with remaining parts taken from reference TRBV11-2 and TRBJ2-1, reads EAGVAQSPRYKIIEKRQSVAFWCNPISGHATLYWYQQILGQGPKLLIQFQNNGVVDDSQLPKDRFSAERLKGVDSTLKIQPAKLEDSAVYLCASSLVGLAETSYNEQFFGPGTRLTVL.

To note about this clone: The sample holds other DNA sequences that translate to the same CDR3. The V and J genes are TRBV7-2 and TRBJ2-3; no clear D. This CDR3 contains 11 residues. V was clipped by 4 bases and J by 5 bases, with 4 bases between them. Germline CDR1 and CDR2: SGHTA and FQGNSA. The CDR3 loop reads CASSSRDTQYF. Here the CDR3 DNA reads TGTGCCAGCAGCTCCAGAGATACGCAGTATTTT.

CDR3 coding DNA: TGCGCCAGCAGCCACGCGTCGACACCCCTCCACTTT. Translating gives CASSHASTPLHF. The V call is TRBV4-1, the J call TRBJ1-6; D is undetermined. Germline V gene data show CDR1 as MGHRA and CDR2 as YSYEKL. V lost 3 bases and J lost 11, with 8 bases in between. The CDR3 covers 12 residues.

The chain combines TRBV19 with TRBJ2-7, with D possibly being TRBD2 (5 bases). The CDR3 has 14 residues. Germline V gene data show CDR1 as LNHDA and CDR2 as SQIVND (reference sequence). Trimming removed 4 bases from V and 2 bases from J, with 12 bases in between. The chain's CDR3 is CASSRAEAPYEQYV. CDR3 coding DNA: TGTGCCAGTAGTAGGGCGGAGGCTCCCTACGAGCAGTACGTC.

This clone has a handful of counts. In DNA form, the CDR3 reads TGTGCCAGCAGTTTATGGGGCTCAAGTAACTATGGCTACACCTTC. This encodes CASSLWGSSNYGYTF. The chain links TRBV27 to TRBJ1-2; D possibly corresponds to TRBD1 (5 bases). The germline CDR1 and CDR2 sequences are MNHEY and SMNVEV (reference sequence). Trimming pared 1 base from V and 1 base from J, leaving 10 bases between. The CDR3 consists of 15 residues.

There are a few counts of this clone. The CDR3 DNA reads as TGTGCCTGGACAACACAGGCGGCGAAGTATGGCTACACCTTC. This codes for CAWTTQAAKYGYTF. The rearrangement uses TRBV30 and TRBJ1-2, with a tentative D call TRBD1 (5 bases). Germline V gene sequence: CDR1 GTSNPN, CDR2 SVGIG (reference sequence). The CDR3 is made up of 14 amino acids. The V end was cut by 4 bases, the J end by 5 bases, with 17 bases between.